This TCR beta chain was documented in a study of T cell clones after liver transplantation. Whole-study context: Immunosuppression withdrawal was tried within 2 years after liver transplantation in this trial. Draws occurred before transplant, before withdrawal, and after complete or failed withdrawal. Tolerance: complete withdrawal held at least one year, liver enzymes staying within twice normal.

Assay: immunoSEQ multiplex PCR; the TCRdb copy retains only in-frame clones and omits some. The sample lists more than 65,000 clones, roughly 80% occurring once. V lost 5 bases, J lost 4 bases, and 6 bases stayed unmatched. The germline V gene has CDR1 SGHTA and CDR2 FQGNSA. The CDR3 runs 16 residues. The chain recombines TRBV7-2 with TRBJ2-3, with 13 bases fitting TRBD2. This TCR derives from a human patient who received a liver transplant. Part of the T cell pool may stem from the graft donor. The material was CD4+ T cells from blood, obtained 12 months after liver transplant. The CDR3 nucleotides are TGTGCCAGCAGCCCGCAAACTAGCGGGAGGGCAGATACGCAGTATTTT. It encodes CASSPQTSGRADTQYF.